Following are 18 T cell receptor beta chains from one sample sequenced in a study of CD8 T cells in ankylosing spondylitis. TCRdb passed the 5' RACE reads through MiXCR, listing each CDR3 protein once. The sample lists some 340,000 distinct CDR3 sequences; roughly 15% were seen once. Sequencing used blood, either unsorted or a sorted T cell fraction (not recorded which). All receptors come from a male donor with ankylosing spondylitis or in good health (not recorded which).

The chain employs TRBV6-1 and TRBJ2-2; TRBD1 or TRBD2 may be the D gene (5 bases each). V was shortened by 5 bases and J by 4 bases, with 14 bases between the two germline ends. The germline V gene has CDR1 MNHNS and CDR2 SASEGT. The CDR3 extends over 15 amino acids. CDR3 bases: TGTGCCAGCAGTCCCGTCGGGGCAGGCACCGGGGAGCTGTTTTTT. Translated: CASSPVGAGTGELFF.

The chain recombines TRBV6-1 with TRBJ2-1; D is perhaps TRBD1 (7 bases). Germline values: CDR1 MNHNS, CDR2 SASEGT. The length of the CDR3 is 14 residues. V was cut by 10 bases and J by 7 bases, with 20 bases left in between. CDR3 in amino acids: CATSTGLAMNEQFF. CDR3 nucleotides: TGTGCCACCTCGACAGGGCTAGCGATGAATGAGCAGTTCTTC.

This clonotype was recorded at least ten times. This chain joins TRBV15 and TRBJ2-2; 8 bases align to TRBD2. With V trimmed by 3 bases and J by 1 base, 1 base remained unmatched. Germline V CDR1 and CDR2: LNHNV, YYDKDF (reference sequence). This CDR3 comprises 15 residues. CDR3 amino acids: CATSRAGGNTGELFF. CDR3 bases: TGTGCCACCAGCAGGGCGGGGGGGAACACCGGGGAGCTGTTTTTT.

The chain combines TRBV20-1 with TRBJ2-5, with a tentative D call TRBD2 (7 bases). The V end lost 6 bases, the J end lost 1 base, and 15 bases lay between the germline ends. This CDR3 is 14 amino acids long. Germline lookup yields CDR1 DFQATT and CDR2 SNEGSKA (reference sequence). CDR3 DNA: TGCAGTGCCCCCAGGGCGGGGGCCCAAGAGACCCAGTACTTC. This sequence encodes CSAPRAGAQETQYF.

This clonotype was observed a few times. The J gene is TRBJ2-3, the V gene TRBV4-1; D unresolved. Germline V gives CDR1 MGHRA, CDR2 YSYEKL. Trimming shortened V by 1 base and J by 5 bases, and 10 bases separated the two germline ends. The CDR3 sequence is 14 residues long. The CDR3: CASSQAARGDTQYF. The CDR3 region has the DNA TGCGCCAGCAGCCAAGCGGCCCGAGGAGATACGCAGTATTTT.

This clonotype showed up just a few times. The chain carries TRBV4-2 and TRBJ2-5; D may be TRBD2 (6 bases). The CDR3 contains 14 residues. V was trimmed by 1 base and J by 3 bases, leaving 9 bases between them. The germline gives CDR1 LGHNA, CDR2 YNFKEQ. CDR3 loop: CASSQGEAEETQYF. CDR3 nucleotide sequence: TGTGCCAGCAGCCAAGGGGAGGCGGAAGAGACCCAGTACTTC.

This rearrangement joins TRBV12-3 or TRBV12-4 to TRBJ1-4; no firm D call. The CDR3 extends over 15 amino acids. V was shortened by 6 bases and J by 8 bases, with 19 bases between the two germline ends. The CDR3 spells CASRPGLSIREKLFF. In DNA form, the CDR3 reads TGTGCCAGCAGACCCGGGTTAAGCATTCGGGAAAAACTGTTTTTT.

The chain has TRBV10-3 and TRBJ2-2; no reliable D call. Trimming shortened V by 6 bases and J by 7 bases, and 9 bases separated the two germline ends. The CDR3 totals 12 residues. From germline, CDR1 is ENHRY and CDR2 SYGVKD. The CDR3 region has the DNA TGTGCCATCAGCGAACGCGACGGGGAGCTGTTTTTT. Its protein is CAISERDGELFF.

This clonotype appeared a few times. CDR3 nucleotide sequence: TGTGCCAGCAGTCTACACCGGGCCCGGGACAATGAGCAGTTCTTC. It encodes CASSLHRARDNEQFF. V and J are TRBV12-3 or TRBV12-4 and TRBJ2-1, with D unclear. V was pared by 5 bases and J by 5 bases, with 16 bases between. CDR3 length: 15 residues.

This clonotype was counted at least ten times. As DNA, the CDR3 is TGTGCCAGCAGTTTAATGGGGACCCAGTACTTC. Protein sequence: CASSLMGTQYF. This sequence joins TRBV12-3 or TRBV12-4 and TRBJ2-5, with D hard to call. V lost 2 bases and J lost 7, with 5 bases in between. This CDR3 is 11 amino acids long.

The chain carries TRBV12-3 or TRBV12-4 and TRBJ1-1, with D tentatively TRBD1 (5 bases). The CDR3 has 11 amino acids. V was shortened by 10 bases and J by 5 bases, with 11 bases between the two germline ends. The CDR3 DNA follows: TGTGCCACCCTACGGGGGACTGAAGCTTTCTTT. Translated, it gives CATLRGTEAFF.

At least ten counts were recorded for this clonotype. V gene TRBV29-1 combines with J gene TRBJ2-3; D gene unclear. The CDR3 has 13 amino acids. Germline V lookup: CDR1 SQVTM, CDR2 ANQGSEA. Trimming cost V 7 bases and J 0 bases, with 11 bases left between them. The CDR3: CSARSDSTDTQYF. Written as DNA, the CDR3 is TGCAGCGCTCGCTCGGACAGCACAGATACGCAGTATTTT.

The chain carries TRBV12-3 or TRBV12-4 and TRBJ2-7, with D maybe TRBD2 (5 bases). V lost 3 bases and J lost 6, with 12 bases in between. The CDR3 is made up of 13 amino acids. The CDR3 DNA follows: TGTGCCAGCAGTTTGGGTCGGGCGGGCGAGCAGTACTTC. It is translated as CASSLGRAGEQYF.

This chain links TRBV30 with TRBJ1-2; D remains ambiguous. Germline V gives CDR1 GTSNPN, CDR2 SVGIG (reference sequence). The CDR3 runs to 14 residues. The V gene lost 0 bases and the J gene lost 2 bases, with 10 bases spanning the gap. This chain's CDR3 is CAWSVGGRNYGYTF. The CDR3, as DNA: TGTGCCTGGAGTGTAGGCGGCCGGAACTATGGCTACACCTTC. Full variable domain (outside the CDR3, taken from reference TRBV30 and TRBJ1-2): SQTIHQWPATLVQPVGSPLSLECTVEGTSNPNLYWYRQAAGRGLQLLFYSVGIGQISSEVPQNLSASRPQDRQFILSSKKLLLSDSGFYLCAWSVGGRNYGYTFGSGTRLTVV.

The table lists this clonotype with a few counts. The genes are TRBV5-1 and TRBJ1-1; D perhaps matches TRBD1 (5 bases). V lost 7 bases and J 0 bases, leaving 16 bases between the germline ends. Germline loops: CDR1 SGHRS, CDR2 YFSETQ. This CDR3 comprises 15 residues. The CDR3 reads CASGEDMLLNTEAFF. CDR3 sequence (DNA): TGCGCCAGCGGAGAGGACATGCTGTTGAACACTGAAGCTTTCTTT.

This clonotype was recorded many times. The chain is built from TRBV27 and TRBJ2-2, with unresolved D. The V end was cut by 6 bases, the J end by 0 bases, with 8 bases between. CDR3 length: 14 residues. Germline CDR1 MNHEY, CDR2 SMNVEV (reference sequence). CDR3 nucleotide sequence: TGTGCCAGCAGAATCGCCGCGAACACCGGGGAGCTGTTTTTT. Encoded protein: CASRIAANTGELFF.

The CDR3 DNA reads TGTGCCACCTTAACCGAAGCGGAACAAGAGACCCAGTACTTC. Its protein is CATLTEAEQETQYF. The chain couples TRBV27 to TRBJ2-5; a weak D match, TRBD2 (5 bases). Germline CDR1 reads MNHEY; CDR2 reads SMNVEV (reference sequence). Trimming took off 10 bases at V and 2 bases at J, with 17 bases between the two ends. The CDR3 has 14 amino acids.

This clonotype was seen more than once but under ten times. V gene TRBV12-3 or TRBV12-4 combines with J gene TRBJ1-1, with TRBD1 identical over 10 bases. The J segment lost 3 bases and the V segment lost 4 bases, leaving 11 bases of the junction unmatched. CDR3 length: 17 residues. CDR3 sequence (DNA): TGTGCCAGCAGTTCCCTCCCGGGACAGGGGAGGGACACTGAAGCTTTCTTT. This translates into CASSSLPGQGRDTEAFF.